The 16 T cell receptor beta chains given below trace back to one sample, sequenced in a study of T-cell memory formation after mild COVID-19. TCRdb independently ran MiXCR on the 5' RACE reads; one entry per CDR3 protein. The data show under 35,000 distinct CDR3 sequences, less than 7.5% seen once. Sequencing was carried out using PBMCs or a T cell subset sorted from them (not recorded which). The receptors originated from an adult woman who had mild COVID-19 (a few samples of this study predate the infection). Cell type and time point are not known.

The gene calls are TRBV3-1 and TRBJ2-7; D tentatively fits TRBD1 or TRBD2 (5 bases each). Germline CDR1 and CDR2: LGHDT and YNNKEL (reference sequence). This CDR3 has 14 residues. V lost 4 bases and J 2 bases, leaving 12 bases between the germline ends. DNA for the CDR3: TGTGCCAGCAGCCGAGGGGTTCCGCCCTACGAGCAGTACTTC. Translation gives CASSRGVPPYEQYF.

The chain's CDR3 is CATSRDRTGQWYQETQYF. The CDR3 DNA reads TGTGCCACCAGCAGAGATAGGACGGGGCAGTGGTACCAAGAGACCCAGTACTTC. The chain has TRBV15 and TRBJ2-5, with D perhaps being TRBD1 or TRBD2 (5 bases each). The germline V gene has CDR1 LNHNV and CDR2 YYDKDF (reference sequence). The V end lost 0 bases, the J end lost 0 bases, and 17 bases lay between the germline ends. The CDR3 extends over 18 amino acids.

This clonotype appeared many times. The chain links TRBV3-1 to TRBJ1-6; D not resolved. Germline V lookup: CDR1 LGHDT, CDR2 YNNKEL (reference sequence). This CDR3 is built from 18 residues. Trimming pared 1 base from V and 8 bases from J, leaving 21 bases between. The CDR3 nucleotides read TGTGCCAGCAGCCAAGTCCCTTTTGAACAAGCTTGGGATTCACCCCTCCACTTT. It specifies CASSQVPFEQAWDSPLHF.

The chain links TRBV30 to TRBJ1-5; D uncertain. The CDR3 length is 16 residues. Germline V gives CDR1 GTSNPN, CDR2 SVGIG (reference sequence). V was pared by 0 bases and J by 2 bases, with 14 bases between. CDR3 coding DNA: TGTGCCTGGAGTGTAAGGAGCAGAGCTGGCAATCAGCCCCAGCATTTT. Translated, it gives CAWSVRSRAGNQPQHF.

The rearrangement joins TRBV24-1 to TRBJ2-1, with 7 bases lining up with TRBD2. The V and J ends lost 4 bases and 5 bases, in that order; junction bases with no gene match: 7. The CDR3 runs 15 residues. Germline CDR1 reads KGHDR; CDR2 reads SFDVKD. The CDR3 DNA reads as TGTGCCACCAGTGACCCGCTAGCGGCCAACAATGAGCAGTTCTTC. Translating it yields CATSDPLAANNEQFF.

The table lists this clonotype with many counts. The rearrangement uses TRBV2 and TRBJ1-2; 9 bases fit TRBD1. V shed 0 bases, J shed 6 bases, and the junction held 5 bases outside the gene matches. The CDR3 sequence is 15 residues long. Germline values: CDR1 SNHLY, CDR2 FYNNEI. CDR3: CASSEAPGQGHGYTF. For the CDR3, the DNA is TGTGCCAGCAGTGAAGCGCCGGGACAGGGCCATGGCTACACCTTC.

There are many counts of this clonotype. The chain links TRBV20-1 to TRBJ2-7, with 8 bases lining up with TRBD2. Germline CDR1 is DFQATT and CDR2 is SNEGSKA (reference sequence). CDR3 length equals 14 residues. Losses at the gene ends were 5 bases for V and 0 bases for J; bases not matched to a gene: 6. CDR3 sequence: CSAYRGGYSYEQYF. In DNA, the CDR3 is TGCAGTGCTTATCGGGGGGGGTACTCCTACGAGCAGTACTTC.

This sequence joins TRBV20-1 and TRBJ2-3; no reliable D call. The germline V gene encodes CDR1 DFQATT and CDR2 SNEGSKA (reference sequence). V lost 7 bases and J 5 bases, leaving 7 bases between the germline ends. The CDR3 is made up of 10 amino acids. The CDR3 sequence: CSVWGDTQYF. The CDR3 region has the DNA TGCAGTGTTTGGGGAGATACGCAGTATTTT.

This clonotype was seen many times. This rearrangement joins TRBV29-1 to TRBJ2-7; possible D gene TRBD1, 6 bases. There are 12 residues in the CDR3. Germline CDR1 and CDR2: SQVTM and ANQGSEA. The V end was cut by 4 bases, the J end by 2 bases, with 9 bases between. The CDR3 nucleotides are TGCAGCGTTGGAACAGGGACCTACGAGCAGTACTTC. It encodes CSVGTGTYEQYF.

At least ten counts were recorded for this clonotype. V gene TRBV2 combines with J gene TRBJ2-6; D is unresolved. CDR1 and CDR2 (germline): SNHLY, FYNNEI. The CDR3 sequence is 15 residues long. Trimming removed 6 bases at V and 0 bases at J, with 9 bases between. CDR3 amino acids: CASRRLDSGANVLTF. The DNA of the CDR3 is TGTGCCAGCAGGAGACTTGACTCTGGGGCCAACGTCCTGACTTTC.

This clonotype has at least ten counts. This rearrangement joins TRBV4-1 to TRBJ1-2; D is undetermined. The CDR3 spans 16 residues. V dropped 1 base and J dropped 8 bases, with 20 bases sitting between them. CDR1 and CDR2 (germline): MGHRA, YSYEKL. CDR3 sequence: CASSQVGTQAPSGYTF. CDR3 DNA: TGCGCCAGCAGCCAAGTGGGAACTCAGGCCCCCTCCGGCTACACCTTC.

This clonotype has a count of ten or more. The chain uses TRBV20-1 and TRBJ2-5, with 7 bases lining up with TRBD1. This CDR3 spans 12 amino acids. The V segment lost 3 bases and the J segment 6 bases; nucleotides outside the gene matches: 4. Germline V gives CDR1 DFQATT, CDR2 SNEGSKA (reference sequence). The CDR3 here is CSASRGRQTQYF. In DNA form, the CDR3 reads TGCAGTGCTAGTAGGGGGCGGCAGACCCAGTACTTC.

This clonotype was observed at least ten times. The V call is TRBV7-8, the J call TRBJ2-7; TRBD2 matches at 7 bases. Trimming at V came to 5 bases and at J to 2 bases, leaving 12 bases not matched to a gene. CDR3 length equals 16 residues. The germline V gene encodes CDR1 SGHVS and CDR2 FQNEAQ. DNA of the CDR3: TGTGCCAGCAGCCCGGGGGGAGGACAACTCCCCTACGAGCAGTACTTC. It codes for CASSPGGGQLPYEQYF. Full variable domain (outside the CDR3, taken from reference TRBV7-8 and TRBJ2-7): GAGVSQSPRYKVAKRGQDVALRCDPISGHVSLFWYQQALGQGPEFLTYFQNEAQLDKSGLPSDRFFAERPEGSVSTLKIQRTQQEDSAVYLCASSPGGGQLPYEQYFGPGTRLTVT.

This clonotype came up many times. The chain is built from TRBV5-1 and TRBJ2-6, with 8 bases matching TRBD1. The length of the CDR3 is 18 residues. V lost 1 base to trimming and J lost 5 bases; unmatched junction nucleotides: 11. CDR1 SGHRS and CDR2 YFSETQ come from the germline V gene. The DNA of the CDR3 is TGCGCCAGCAGCTTGAAGGACAGGGAGTCTACTAGGGCCAACGTCCTGACTTTC. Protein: CASSLKDRESTRANVLTF.

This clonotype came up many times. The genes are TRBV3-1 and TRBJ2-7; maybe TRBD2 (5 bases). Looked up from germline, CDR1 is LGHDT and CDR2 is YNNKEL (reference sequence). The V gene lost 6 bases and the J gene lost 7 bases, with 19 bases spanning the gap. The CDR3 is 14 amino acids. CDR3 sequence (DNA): TGTGCCAGCAGTTCTACAATCGGGGTGAGGGAGCAGTACTTC. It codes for CASSSTIGVREQYF.

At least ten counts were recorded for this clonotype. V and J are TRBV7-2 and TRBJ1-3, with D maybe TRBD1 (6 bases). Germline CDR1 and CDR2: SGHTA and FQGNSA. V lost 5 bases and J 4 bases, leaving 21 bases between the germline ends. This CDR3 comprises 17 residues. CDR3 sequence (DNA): TGTGCCAGCAGCCCCGGACCGGGCAGGGGAACAGGAAACACCATATATTTT. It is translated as CASSPGPGRGTGNTIYF.